This note documents a single T cell receptor beta chain sequence. V was pared by 2 bases and J by 0 bases, with 7 bases of the junction left unmatched. The V gene's germline CDR1 is SGHDT and CDR2 YYEEEE. The CDR3 has 17 residues. TCRdb reprocessed the reads with MiXCR, giving one entry per CDR3 protein. This table has more than 400,000 distinct CDR3 sequences, around a quarter appearing once. The sample comes from a study of T cell repertoires in cytomegalovirus infection. The clonotype originates from a human donor in good health (CMV status not recorded). Some clones in this sample may be carry-over from other donors' samples. This rearrangement joins TRBV5-6 to TRBJ1-4; 7 positions match TRBD1. Material for sequencing was PBMCs. CDR3 residues: CASSFLGGASTNEKLFF. The CDR3 DNA follows: TGTGCCAGCAGCTTTCTAGGGGGCGCCTCAACTAATGAAAAACTGTTTTTT. Together with reference TRBV5-6 and TRBJ1-4, the CDR3 gives the full variable domain: DAGVTQSPTHLIKTRGQQVTLRCSPKSGHDTVSWYQQALGQGPQFIFQYYEEEERQRGNFPDRFSGHQFPNYSSELNVNALLLGDSALYLCASSFLGGASTNEKLFFGSGTQLSVL.